This T cell receptor (beta chain) was sequenced for a study of blood T cells in healthy people across ages. A J-beta primer mix and a sample-barcoded 5' primer were used in a second PCR of about 7 to 12 cycles. Via MiXCR, TCRdb re-called the 5' RACE reads, giving one row per CDR3 protein. This table holds approximately 850,000 distinct CDR3 sequences, approximately 48% found once. This clonotype was counted only a few times. The sample was blood. The TCR was taken from a man aged 60 to 75 in good health.

The DNA for the CDR3 is TGTGCCAGCAGTCAGGCCGCGGCTAATGAAAAACTGTTTTTT. It encodes CASSQAAANEKLFF. V usage is TRBV27 and J usage is TRBJ1-4; D uncertain. The length of the CDR3 is 14 residues. Germline-derived CDR1 and CDR2 are MNHEY and SMNVEV (reference sequence). V gave up 5 bases and J gave up 3 bases, with 10 bases separating them.